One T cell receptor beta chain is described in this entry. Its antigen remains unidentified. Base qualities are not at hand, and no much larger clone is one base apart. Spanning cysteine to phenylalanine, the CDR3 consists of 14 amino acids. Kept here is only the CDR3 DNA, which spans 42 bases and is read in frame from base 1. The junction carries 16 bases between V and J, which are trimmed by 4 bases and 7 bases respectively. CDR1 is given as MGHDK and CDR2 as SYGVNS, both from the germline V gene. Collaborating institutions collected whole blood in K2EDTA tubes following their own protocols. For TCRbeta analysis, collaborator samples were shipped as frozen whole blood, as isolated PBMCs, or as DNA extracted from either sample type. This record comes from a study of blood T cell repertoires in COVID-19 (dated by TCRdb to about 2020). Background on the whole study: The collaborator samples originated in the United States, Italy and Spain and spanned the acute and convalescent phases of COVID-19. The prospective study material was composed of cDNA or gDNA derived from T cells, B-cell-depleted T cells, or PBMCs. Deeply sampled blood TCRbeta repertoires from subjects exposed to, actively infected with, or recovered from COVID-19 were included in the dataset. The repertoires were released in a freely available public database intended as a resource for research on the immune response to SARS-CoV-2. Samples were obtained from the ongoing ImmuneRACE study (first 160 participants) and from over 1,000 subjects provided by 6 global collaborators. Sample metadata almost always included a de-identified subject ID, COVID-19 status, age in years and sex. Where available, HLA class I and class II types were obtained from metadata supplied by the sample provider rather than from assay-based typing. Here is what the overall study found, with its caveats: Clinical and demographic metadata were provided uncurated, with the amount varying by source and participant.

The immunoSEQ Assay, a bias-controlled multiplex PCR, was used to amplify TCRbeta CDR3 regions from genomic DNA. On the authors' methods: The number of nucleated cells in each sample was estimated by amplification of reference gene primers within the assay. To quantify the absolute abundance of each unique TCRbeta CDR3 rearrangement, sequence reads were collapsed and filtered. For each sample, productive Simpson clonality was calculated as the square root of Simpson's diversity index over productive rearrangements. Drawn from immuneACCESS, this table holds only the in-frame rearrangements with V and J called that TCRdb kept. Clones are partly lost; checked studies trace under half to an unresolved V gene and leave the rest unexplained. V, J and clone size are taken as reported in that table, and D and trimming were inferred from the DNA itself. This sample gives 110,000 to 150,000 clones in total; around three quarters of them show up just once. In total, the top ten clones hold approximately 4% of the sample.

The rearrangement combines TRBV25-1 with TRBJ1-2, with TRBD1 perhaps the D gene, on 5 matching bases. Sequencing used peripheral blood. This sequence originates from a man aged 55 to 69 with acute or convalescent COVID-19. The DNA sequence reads TGTGCCAGCAGTGCTTCCGGGCCGGGGGGTGGCTACACCTTC. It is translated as CASSASGPGGGYTF.